The 25 T cell receptor beta chains given below trace back to one sample, sequenced in a study of cytomegalovirus exposure and HLA in healthy donors. The primer mix had 60 Vbeta and 13 Jbeta primers. Assay: immunoSEQ multiplex PCR; the TCRdb copy retains only in-frame clones and omits some. This table holds under 250,000 clones, about 81% found once. The sequenced sample consisted of PBMCs. The receptors here all came from a woman aged 40-49 years in good health and CMV-seronegative.

The chain employs TRBV19 and TRBJ1-5, with D possibly matching TRBD1 (6 bases). Germline V CDR1 and CDR2: LNHDA, SQIVND (reference sequence). Trimming shortened V by 2 bases and J by 7 bases, and 9 bases separated the two germline ends. The CDR3 contains 13 residues. The CDR3 nucleotides read TGTGCCAGTAGTATACAGGGGAGCCAGCCCCAGCATTTT. This gives the protein CASSIQGSQPQHF.

This chain links TRBV27 with TRBJ2-4; tentative D call: TRBD2 (6 bases). V was clipped by 0 bases and J by 8 bases, with 11 bases between them. CDR1 and CDR2 (germline): MNHEY, SMNVEV (reference sequence). The CDR3 covers 14 residues. Written as DNA, the CDR3 is TGTGCCAGCAGTTTATCCCGGCCTAGCGACATTCAGTACTTC. Its protein is CASSLSRPSDIQYF.

The gene calls are TRBV30 and TRBJ1-2, with D maybe TRBD1 (5 bases). Trimming left V 2 bases short and J 1 base short, with 8 bases between. This CDR3 is 13 amino acids long. CDR1 and CDR2 (germline): GTSNPN, SVGIG (reference sequence). The chain's CDR3 is CAWSWGDNYGYTF. In nucleotides, the CDR3 is TGTGCCTGGAGTTGGGGCGATAACTATGGCTACACCTTC.

This clone is a singleton in its sample. The genes are TRBV10-3 and TRBJ1-6; 7 bases are shared with TRBD1. Germline V gives CDR1 ENHRY, CDR2 SYGVKD. J was trimmed by 5 bases and V by 6 bases; bases with no gene match: 4. This CDR3 has 14 amino acids. The CDR3 loop reads CAIRKGTDNSPLHF. CDR3 DNA sequence: TGTGCCATCAGGAAGGGGACAGATAATTCACCCCTCCACTTT.

This rearrangement joins TRBV7-9 to TRBJ1-3, with D tentatively TRBD1 (6 bases). Trimming pared 7 bases from V and 0 bases from J, leaving 13 bases between. Per the germline V gene, CDR1 is SEHNR and CDR2 is FQNEAQ (reference sequence). The CDR3 sequence is 15 residues long. CDR3 coding DNA: TGTGCCAGCATCAACCGGACAGCCTCTGGAAACACCATATATTTT. It encodes CASINRTASGNTIYF.

The rearrangement links TRBV18 to TRBJ1-5; D remains ambiguous. The CDR3 has 13 residues. Germline CDR1 KGHSH, CDR2 LQKENI. Trimming removed 4 bases at V and 8 bases at J, with 12 bases between. CDR3 in amino acids: CASSRGRDEPQHF. The CDR3 bases are TGTGCCAGCTCACGTGGGCGAGACGAGCCCCAGCATTTT.

V usage is TRBV9 and J usage is TRBJ2-5; 8 nucleotides align to TRBD1. CDR1 is SGDLS, CDR2 YYNGEE, per germline. The CDR3 is made up of 15 amino acids. The V and J ends lost 2 bases and 4 bases, in that order; junction bases with no gene match: 7. The CDR3 loop is CASSVRQGPGETQYF. Here the CDR3 DNA reads TGTGCCAGCAGCGTGAGACAGGGGCCGGGAGAGACCCAGTACTTC.

The chain couples TRBV7-7 to TRBJ2-3, with 8 bases aligning to TRBD2. Germline assignment: CDR1 SSHAT and CDR2 FNYEAQ (reference sequence). The CDR3 length is 14 residues. V lost 5 bases, J lost 4 bases, and 5 bases stayed unmatched. CDR3 nucleotides: TGTGCCAGCAGCAAGAGCGGGAGTTCAGATACGCAGTATTTT. This codes for CASSKSGSSDTQYF.

This clone came up a few times. The chain recombines TRBV7-9 with TRBJ2-3; D call uncertain. CDR1 and CDR2 (germline): SEHNR, FQNEAQ (reference sequence). The ends were cut back, 5 bases at V and 0 bases at J, with 6 bases in the middle. The CDR3 covers 13 residues. Here the CDR3 reads CASSPQSTDTQYF. In DNA form, the CDR3 reads TGTGCCAGCAGCCCACAAAGCACAGATACGCAGTATTTT.

The chain links TRBV4-1 to TRBJ2-7; a possible D gene is TRBD2 (6 bases). Germline V gives CDR1 MGHRA, CDR2 YSYEKL. V was clipped by 3 bases and J by 1 base, with 25 bases between them. This CDR3 is 19 amino acids long. The CDR3 region has the DNA TGCGCCAGCAGCCACTTAAAGTGGGGCAGGGACTCGGATTCCTACGAGCAGTACTTC. It is translated as CASSHLKWGRDSDSYEQYF.

This clone occurred once. V is TRBV4-1 and J is TRBJ2-5; TRBD2 matches 10 bases. This CDR3 contains 19 residues. The J segment lost 5 bases and the V segment lost 6 bases, leaving 21 bases of the junction unmatched. Germline CDR1 and CDR2: MGHRA and YSYEKL. The CDR3 coding sequence is TGCGCCAGCAGTCGACTAGCGGGTGGGGGCATATTCTGGTCGGAGACCCAGTACTTC. It specifies CASSRLAGGGIFWSETQYF.

The chain carries TRBV28 and TRBJ1-4, with D tentatively TRBD1 (5 bases). Germline lookup yields CDR1 MDHEN and CDR2 SYDVKM. The V and J ends lost 4 bases and 3 bases respectively, with 12 bases between them. CDR3 size: 15 residues. The CDR3 is CASSSAGVPNEKLFF. The CDR3 DNA reads as TGTGCCAGCAGTTCGGCGGGGGTCCCTAATGAAAAACTGTTTTTT.

V and J are TRBV4-1 and TRBJ2-4, with 10 bases matching TRBD1. The trim removed 3 bases at V and 15 bases at J, leaving 14 bases unmatched. Germline CDR1 is MGHRA and CDR2 is YSYEKL. This CDR3 is built from 15 residues. The CDR3 nucleotides read TGCGCCAGCAGCCACCCGGGACAGGGGATTCAAGTCCGGTACTTC. It specifies CASSHPGQGIQVRYF.

The J gene is TRBJ2-1, the V gene TRBV7-8; 7 bases fit TRBD2. V lost 5 bases, J lost 0 bases, and 10 bases stayed unmatched. This CDR3 contains 17 residues. Germline-derived CDR1 and CDR2 are SGHVS and FQNEAQ. The CDR3 loop is CASSPPSGGGSYNEQFF. The CDR3 nucleotides are TGTGCCAGCAGCCCACCCTCGGGCGGGGGCTCCTACAATGAGCAGTTCTTC.

The chain joins TRBV5-4 to TRBJ2-1, with 8 bases lining up with TRBD2. CDR1 SGHNT and CDR2 YYREEE come from the germline V gene (reference sequence). V shed 0 bases, J shed 2 bases, and the junction held 7 bases outside the gene matches. This CDR3 comprises 17 residues. The CDR3 sequence is CASSLVPDGRAYNEQFF. For the CDR3, the DNA is TGTGCCAGCAGCTTGGTTCCGGACGGGAGGGCCTACAATGAGCAGTTCTTC. Complete variable domain (other parts from reference TRBV5-4 and TRBJ2-1): ETGVTQSPTHLIKTRGQQVTLRCSSQSGHNTVSWYQQALGQGPQFIFQYYREEENGRGNFPPRFSGLQFPNYSSELNVNALELDDSALYLCASSLVPDGRAYNEQFFGPGTRLTVL.

The chain combines TRBV18 with TRBJ1-1, with a weak D call TRBD1 (5 bases). Deletions cut 4 bases from V and 8 bases from J, with 17 bases between. CDR1 is KGHSH, CDR2 LQKENI, per germline. The CDR3 is 14 residues long. The CDR3 here is CASSLSDISSEAFF. CDR3 nucleotide sequence: TGTGCCAGCTCACTATCGGACATCTCCTCAGAAGCTTTCTTT. Full variable domain (missing parts from reference TRBV18 and TRBJ1-1): NAGVMQNPRHLVRRRGQEARLRCSPMKGHSHVYWYRQLPEEGLKFMVYLQKENIIDESGMPKERFSAEFPKEGPSILRIQQVVRGDSAAYFCASSLSDISSEAFFGQGTRLTVV.

This clone was recorded once. The chain joins TRBV7-2 to TRBJ2-5; D gene ambiguous. V was clipped by 1 base and J by 5 bases, with 8 bases between them. The germline gives CDR1 SGHTA, CDR2 FQGNSA. The CDR3 has 13 amino acids. The CDR3 loop reads CASSLVVVETQYF. As DNA, the CDR3 is TGTGCCAGCAGCTTAGTCGTTGTGGAGACCCAGTACTTC.

The CDR3 loop is CASSFLNSGLAGLRGEQYF. For the CDR3, the DNA is TGTGCCAGCAGCTTCCTCAACTCGGGACTAGCGGGATTAAGGGGCGAGCAGTACTTC. This chain connects TRBV5-6 to TRBJ2-7, with 13 bases that match TRBD2. Germline CDR1 SGHDT, CDR2 YYEEEE. The CDR3 consists of 19 residues. Losses at the gene ends were 2 bases for V and 6 bases for J; bases not matched to a gene: 17.

The chain has TRBV2 and TRBJ2-2; 7 bases are a match to TRBD2. CDR3 length equals 15 residues. Germline CDR1 reads SNHLY; CDR2 reads FYNNEI. The V gene end was trimmed by 2 bases and the J gene end by 6 bases; junction bases not matched to a gene: 6. The CDR3 sequence is CASSETAGVAGELFF. The CDR3 bases are TGTGCCAGCAGTGAAACGGCGGGAGTAGCCGGGGAGCTGTTTTTT. The whole variable domain, remainder taken from reference TRBV2 and TRBJ2-2, is EPEVTQTPSHQVTQMGQEVILRCVPISNHLYFYWYRQILGQKVEFLVSFYNNEISEKSEIFDDQFSVERPDGSNFTLKIRSTKLEDSAMYFCASSETAGVAGELFFGEGSRLTVL.

Remarks on this clone: A junction boundary mismatches the germline segment, possibly from a read error. The V and J genes are TRBV7-9 and TRBJ1-1; no firm D call. The CDR3 is made up of 12 amino acids. Germline V gives CDR1 SEHNR, CDR2 FQNEAQ (reference sequence). The CDR3: CSSSLPVPEAFF. The CDR3 DNA is TGTTCCAGCAGCCTCCCCGTCCCTGAAGCTTTCTTT.

The rearrangement joins TRBV18 to TRBJ1-2, with D possibly matching TRBD1 (6 bases). CDR3 length: 14 amino acids. CDR1 and CDR2 (germline): KGHSH, LQKENI. The V and J ends lost 6 bases and 4 bases respectively, with 15 bases between them. CDR3 protein: CASSPVKDSYGYTF. DNA for the CDR3: TGTGCCAGCTCGCCCGTTAAGGACAGCTATGGCTACACCTTC.

V gene TRBV6-5 combines with J gene TRBJ1-2; TRBD1 is a possible D gene (6 bases). CDR3 length: 13 residues. The V end lost 0 bases, the J end lost 6 bases, and 8 bases lay between the germline ends. Germline assignment: CDR1 MNHEY and CDR2 SVGAGI. For the CDR3, the DNA is TGTGCCAGCAGTTACTCCGAGGGGGATGGCTACACCTTC. It encodes CASSYSEGDGYTF.

The chain couples TRBV19 to TRBJ2-1; 7 bases map to TRBD2. Germline CDR1 reads LNHDA; CDR2 reads SQIVND (reference sequence). V lost 5 bases to trimming and J lost 4 bases; unmatched junction nucleotides: 5. The CDR3 covers 14 residues. The CDR3 reads CASSGWREYNEQFF. The CDR3 DNA reads TGTGCCAGTAGTGGTTGGCGGGAGTACAATGAGCAGTTCTTC.

V is TRBV5-5 and J is TRBJ2-7, with 10 bases identical to TRBD1. Per the germline V gene, CDR1 is SGHKS and CDR2 is YYEKEE (reference sequence). The CDR3 covers 15 residues. V lost 5 bases and J lost 3; bases outside the gene matches: 8. Written as DNA, the CDR3 is TGTGCCAGCAGTGATACGGGACAGGGGCGCTACGAGCAGTACTTC. Its protein is CASSDTGQGRYEQYF.

CDR3 residues: CASSLARGEQYF. Here the CDR3 DNA reads TGTGCCAGCAGCTTAGCGCGCGGGGAGCAGTACTTC. This chain connects TRBV7-9 to TRBJ2-7, with a possible D match to TRBD2 (5 bases). Germline values: CDR1 SEHNR, CDR2 FQNEAQ (reference sequence). Trimming left V 0 bases short and J 7 bases short, with 7 bases between. This CDR3 contains 12 residues.